This TCR beta chain was profiled in a study of T cells in Graves' hyperthyroidism and ophthalmopathy (dated 2019 in TCRdb). For context, the study as a whole: Peripheral blood samples were taken at initial diagnosis, before any treatment was given. To identify TCR V-J signatures that set the groups apart, the researchers used a discovery cohort of 95 to 100 patients, made up of around 42 with Graves' ophthalmopathy and about 59 with stable Graves' hyperthyroidism. Whether ophthalmopathy could be predicted prospectively was tested in an independent validation cohort made up of 18 to 20 hyperthyroidism patients plus 17 patients who later progressed to ophthalmopathy. The 95 to 100 discovery patients were randomly divided into training and test sets at a 7:3 ratio. Thyroid tissue and blood T-cell repertoires from six or seven Graves' hyperthyroidism patients were also compared in the study. After blood sampling, hyperthyroidism patients were treated with methimazole at a starting dose of 30 mg daily, and ophthalmopathy patients were treated with high-dose intravenous methylprednisolone. According to the paper, TCR Vbeta CDR3 sequencing was carried out on approximately 140 peripheral blood samples, which came from 40 to 45 ophthalmopathy, approximately 78 hyperthyroidism and about 17 progressor patients.

This clonotype appeared many times. Its antigen is not yet known. Base qualities are not provided; no much larger clone lies one nucleotide away. Stable Graves' hyperthyroidism was defined as the absence of progression to ophthalmopathy over 18 months of follow-up. Hyperthyroidism patients were newly diagnosed, with disease duration under 2 months, and aged 18 to 65 years. Patients with uncontrolled infections, other autoimmune diseases, pregnancy or lactation were excluded. Diagnoses relied on clinical symptoms, serum thyroxine and TRAb, thyroid ultrasound and orbital computed tomography. PBMCs were separated from around 9.1 ml of fresh peripheral blood using Ficoll-Paque density gradient centrifugation. Total RNA was extracted with Trizol reagent, and quality was checked on an Agilent 2100 Bioanalyzer. Overall study results and their limits: Sample size was not statistically predetermined, and blinding of investigators to group allocation was not performed. A 13 V-J signature model separated ophthalmopathy from stable hyperthyroidism, with around 90% sensitivity and just under 84% specificity in cross-validation and 80%/75% in testing. In validation, the model predicted progression to ophthalmopathy with over 60% sensitivity and less than 75% specificity, a median of about 6.7 months before onset. Blood samples also contained most of the expanded thyroid clonotypes (frequency above 0.001), which suggests that blood repertoires may reflect thyroid immune responses.

The TCR beta CDR3 regions were amplified from the RNA transcripts. The first round of RT-PCR for the TCR CDR3 was performed with the HTBI primer set and the Qiagen OneStep RT-PCR kit. Libraries were constructed in a second round of multiplex PCR, after which size selection and purification were carried out. The libraries were sequenced on an Illumina HiSeq2000 using paired-end 100 bp reads. The authors' pipeline ran thus. SOAPnuke was used to process the raw data, removing reads that contained adapters or uncalled bases, had a mean Phred below 15, or lacked an exact match to the constant primer or identifier. High-quality paired reads were merged with COPE v1.2.5, and unique nucleotide sequences were defined as clonotypes. Clonotypes were aligned to IMGT TRBV, TRBD and TRBJ reference segments using MiTCR v1.1. Only V-J combinations with frequency above 0.0001, covering about 99% of repertoires, were analysed. A TCS score was defined as the ratio of F50 (clonal expansion) to E x V (chaos), with BLOSUM62-based TCRdist applied between CDR3 peptides within each V-J. Welch's t-statistics and random forest reduced 450 to 600 V-J features to roughly 13, which were used in a naive Bayes classifier (R e1071). The public reads were reprocessed in TCRdb via fastp at Q25 and MiXCR, keeping in-frame beta chains. Records with the same CDR3 protein are collapsed into one entry carrying the most frequent genes and DNA. The V and J calls were not made by the authors but by TCRdb's processing. This sample holds 450,000 to 650,000 distinct CDR3 sequences; 20% were observed only once. The ten largest clones capture around a quarter of the sample.

CDR3 length: 16 amino acids, cysteine to phenylalanine. Kept here is only the CDR3 DNA, which spans 48 bases and is read in frame from base 1. For CDR1 and CDR2, the germline V gene lists SGHAT and FQNNGV. V sheds 1 base and J sheds 5 bases, leaving 17 bases between their ends. The sequence came from a man aged 18 to 29 with Graves' hyperthyroidism. The chain is encoded by TRBV11-2 joined to TRBJ2-5; a confident D gene designation cannot be given. Sequencing used blood. The CDR3 sequence is CASSLAHVVGLETQYF. In nucleotides, the sequence is TGTGCCAGCAGCTTAGCGCATGTAGTAGGGTTGGAGACCCAGTACTTC.